The sequence of this TCR beta chain was determined in a study of T cell responses to AZD1222 COVID-19 vaccine. Points on this clone: Its antigen remains unknown.

Study-wide points: Distributed over spike, vaccine-associated CD4 TCRs predominated at 160-218 and 743-854. Most donors were white British and more were female, and clonal diversity was possibly underestimated.

Generated by immunoSEQ multiplex PCR, the TCRdb table keeps only in-frame clones and is missing some. The sample includes roughly 130,000 clones, 80% to 90% seen only once; the top ten take approximately 5.7%. This CDR3 is 14 amino acids long. Germline loops: CDR1 SGHRS, CDR2 YFSETQ. The J segment lost 8 bases and the V segment lost 4 bases, leaving 6 bases of the junction unmatched. The origin of this receptor is an adult in good health. The chain recombines TRBV5-1 with TRBJ1-2; 12 bases fit TRBD1. The material was peripheral blood, obtained on day 0 of AZD1222 vaccination. The DNA for the CDR3 is TGCGCCAGCAGCGGGACAGGGGGCTTTGGAGGCTACACCTTC. This gives the protein CASSGTGGFGGYTF.